This is a list of T cell receptor beta chains from one sample in a study of blood T cell repertoires in COVID-19. TCRdb's copy holds only in-frame clones and misses some; the assay was immunoSEQ multiplex PCR. The sample consists of 200,000 to 300,000 clones, more than 75% of them appearing once. Specimen: peripheral blood. The receptors shown here come from a woman between 35 and 50 years old who had recovered from COVID-19. The CDR3 runs from the conserved cysteine through the conserved F or W. The D gene is left open where the match is weak. The size entry is marked missing in some rows and otherwise reads once, few, many or a size class.

>TRBJ2-5|TRBD2|TRBV3-1/TRBV3-2|once
TGTGCCAGCAGCCAAGATAGGAGCGGGGGAGAGACCCAGTACTTC
CASSQDRSGGETQYF
>TRBJ2-3|TRBD2|TRBV3-1/TRBV3-2|NA
TGTGCCAGCAGCAGACTAGCGGGGGGCCACACAGATACGCAGTATTTT
CASSRLAGGHTDTQYF
>TRBJ1-5|NA|TRBV18|NA
TGTGCCAGCTCACCACCGGGGGGGGGCAATCAGCCCCAGCATTTT
CASSPPGGGNQPQHF
>TRBJ2-3|TRBD2|TRBV10-3|NA
TGTGCCATCAGTGAGTCGAGGACTAGCGGGGGACCAGATACGCAGTATTTT
CAISESRTSGGPDTQYF
>TRBJ1-5|NA|TRBV5-1|many
TGCGCCAGCAGCTACTCTGGGGGCCATCAGCCCCAGCATTTT
CASSYSGGHQPQHF
>TRBJ1-5|TRBD1|TRBV7-2|NA
TGTGCCAGCAGCCGGACAGGTTATAGCAATCAGCCCCAGCATTTT
CASSRTGYSNQPQHF
>TRBJ1-2|NA|TRBV6-5|once
TGTGCCAGCAGTCCGGACAGCTATGGCTACACCTTC
CASSPDSYGYTF
>TRBJ1-2|TRBD1|TRBV6-6|NA
TGTGCCAGCAGTCCAACCAGGGGGCGCGATAACTATGGCTACACCTTC
CASSPTRGRDNYGYTF
>TRBJ2-5|NA|TRBV7-3|NA
TGTGCCAGCAGCCCCACGCGGGGTTCTTTGGAGACCCAGTACTTC
CASSPTRGSLETQYF
>TRBJ2-1|NA|TRBV7-9|NA
TGTGCCAGCAGCTTAATAGGACCGGGAGAGCAGTTCTTC
CASSLIGPGEQFF